One sample yielded the 8 T cell receptor beta chains listed below, sequenced in a study of identical twins. Via MiXCR, TCRdb re-called the 5' RACE reads, giving one row per CDR3 protein. The sample lists around 690,000 distinct CDR3 sequences; 20% to 25% were seen once. These data also featured in a second study, about T cells expressing NK-cell markers.

Input material: PBMCs. These receptor sequences come from a woman younger than 35 in good health.

This clonotype turned up a few times. V gene TRBV29-1 combines with J gene TRBJ2-7; D is tentatively TRBD1 or TRBD2 (7 bases each). V dropped 2 bases and J dropped 5 bases, with 13 bases sitting between them. CDR3 length equals 13 residues. Germline V gene lookup returns CDR1 SQVTM and CDR2 ANQGSEA. CDR3 residues: CSVETGRGHEQYF. The CDR3 DNA reads as TGCAGCGTTGAAACAGGGAGGGGGCACGAGCAGTACTTC.

The chain employs TRBV11-1 and TRBJ2-4, with a tentative D call TRBD2 (5 bases). Trimming pared 4 bases from V and 7 bases from J, leaving 11 bases between. CDR1 and CDR2 from the germline V gene are SGHAT and FQDESV (reference sequence). This CDR3 comprises 13 residues. The CDR3 sequence: CASSSGWANIQYF. In nucleotides, the CDR3 is TGTGCCAGCAGCTCGGGGTGGGCGAACATTCAGTACTTC.

The V and J genes are TRBV5-6 and TRBJ2-2; no firm D call. CDR1 and CDR2 (germline): SGHDT, YYEEEE. V was shortened by 0 bases and J by 2 bases, with 2 bases between the two germline ends. The CDR3 length is 13 residues. The chain's CDR3 is CASSLDNTGELFF. The DNA for the CDR3 is TGTGCCAGCAGCTTGGATAACACCGGGGAGCTGTTTTTT.

This clonotype was detected only a few times. The chain carries TRBV12-3 or TRBV12-4 and TRBJ2-3, with D perhaps matching TRBD2 (6 bases). CDR3 length: 13 amino acids. The V and J ends lost 8 bases and 2 bases respectively, with 11 bases between them. CDR3 residues: CASAAGLTDTQYF. DNA for the CDR3: TGTGCCAGCGCAGCGGGCCTCACAGATACGCAGTATTTT.

This clonotype has a count of ten or more. The chain has TRBV18 and TRBJ1-1; D is ambiguous. This CDR3 is 12 amino acids long. V lost 3 bases and J 2 bases, leaving 4 bases between the germline ends. Per germline, CDR1 KGHSH and CDR2 LQKENI. The CDR3, as DNA: TGTGCCAGCTCACCCACTAACACTGAAGCTTTCTTT. Residues: CASSPTNTEAFF.

The chain carries TRBV12-3 or TRBV12-4 and TRBJ2-5, with a weak D call TRBD2 (6 bases). CDR3 length: 17 amino acids. V lost 3 bases, J lost 2 bases, and 19 bases lay in between. For the CDR3, the DNA is TGTGCCAGCAGTTTTAGGAGGGTCGGCCAACGACAAGAGACCCAGTACTTC. Translation: CASSFRRVGQRQETQYF.

This clonotype was seen a few times. This chain joins TRBV15 and TRBJ2-3, with 9 bases aligning to TRBD2. There are 15 residues in the CDR3. V trimming: 1 base; J trimming: 7 bases; junction bases outside the gene matches: 6. The germline gives CDR1 LNHNV, CDR2 YYDKDF (reference sequence). The CDR3 region has the DNA TGTGCCACCAGCAGAGGGCTAGCGGGGTTAAATACGCAGTATTTT. This translates into CATSRGLAGLNTQYF.

The chain has TRBV19 and TRBJ2-1; the D gene could be TRBD1 or TRBD2 (6 bases each). Germline V gives CDR1 LNHDA, CDR2 SQIVND (reference sequence). The CDR3 has 19 amino acids. V was shortened by 2 bases and J by 8 bases, with 28 bases between the two germline ends. CDR3 amino acids: CASSILRGDGGEFKDEQFF. CDR3 sequence (DNA): TGTGCCAGTAGTATATTAAGGGGGGATGGCGGGGAATTTAAGGATGAGCAGTTCTTC.